This T cell receptor beta chain was captured in a study of OX40 agonist ivuxolimab in advanced cancers. Study-wide findings and caveats: In a subset of nonresponders, normalized T-cell clonal expansion was also low.

With baseline, cycle 4 day 1, and cycle 7 day 1 as timepoints, blood was sampled. Trimming cost V 6 bases and J 3 bases; bases outside gene matches: 10. Germline values: CDR1 MNHNY, CDR2 SVGAGI (reference sequence). The CDR3 contains 16 residues. This table comes from immunoSEQ multiplex PCR, and its TCRdb copy is limited to in-frame clones, with some not included. The sample carries some 30,000 clones, roughly 76% recorded once. This clone was detected only a few times. Antigen unknown. This TCR came from an adult with an advanced solid tumor such as melanoma, head and neck, liver or kidney cancer. The sequenced sample was CD4+ or CD8+ T cells sorted from blood, obtained in a trial of the OX40 agonist ivuxolimab. This chain connects TRBV6-6 to TRBJ2-7, with 11 bases that match TRBD1. CDR3 bases: TGTGCCAGCAGCGAGGACAGGGGGCAATTCCGCTACGAGCAGTACTTC. Amino acid sequence: CASSEDRGQFRYEQYF.